The present TCR beta chain was sequenced within a study of cytomegalovirus exposure and HLA in healthy donors (dated by TCRdb to about 2017). About the study as a whole: An earlier analysis of approximately 600 of the donors reported more than 250 Gb of sequence data and around 120 million unique TCR beta sequences from some 180 million T cells. An early release covering about 600 HLA-typed donors comprised about 300 gigabases of sequencing data and around 80 million unique TCR sequences. Among the roughly 400 genotyped donors, about 85% belonged to the genetic ancestry cluster associated with self-reported Caucasian donors. The study was designed to test whether signatures of past pathogen exposure could be identified by cataloging public T cell receptors. The T cell repertoires of several hundred subjects were profiled by immunosequencing and related to cytomegalovirus serostatus. A separate validation cohort of roughly 110 different subjects was used in addition to the roughly 670-subject first cohort. To predict cytomegalovirus infection status, the study combined high-throughput TCR immunosequencing, statistical association of individual TCRs with disease status, and machine learning. In a later analysis, previously published TCR beta repertoires from fewer than 750 donors were re-analyzed and high-resolution HLA genotyping was added so that TCR occurrence patterns could be studied. In the later analysis, no new phenotypic data were used to find candidate immune exposures; instead, reliance was placed on TCR beta sequences and their occurrence across donors. An earlier analysis of 587 of the donors applied high-throughput TCR beta sequencing to assess whether each TCR beta V gene segment acted as functional or pseudogenic. Donor age, sex, ethnicity and CMV serostatus were collected together with the repertoire data. In a later genetic analysis, genome-wide SNP genotypes for about 55% of the roughly 670 donors were used, and that subset was treated as a discovery cohort. Every discovery cohort repertoire had been produced on one sequencing platform. Both class I and class II loci were covered by HLA typing, at four-digit resolution. Typing coverage differed by locus: A, B, C, DRB1 and DQB1 were typed in about 620-640 donors, DQA1 in roughly 510, DPA1 in some 610, and DPB1 in roughly 450. Roughly 5 DR-DQ haplotypes were treated as single units for association and clustering because of strong linkage in the cohort. Among about 360 genotyped donors of the cohort, an average of around 240,000 unique TCR beta nucleotide sequences were sequenced per donor, roughly a sixth of them non-productive.

Reading the germline V gene gives CDR1 SGDLS and CDR2 YYNGEE. V is shortened by 1 base, J by 0 bases, and the region joining them spans 12 bases. The CDR3 contains 16 residues, cysteine and phenylalanine counted. Of all the DNA, just the CDR3 is kept, 48 bases in frame from base 1. The cohort comprised several hundred healthy bone marrow donors. All cohort members were sampled while nominally healthy, although unrecorded immune exposures were likely present. The donor was CMV seropositive and was included in the group of about 290 seropositive cohort members. A peripheral blood sample was collected from each donor, and TCR beta sequencing was performed on peripheral blood mononuclear cells. The Qiagen DNeasy Blood Extraction Kit was used to extract genomic DNA from the blood cell samples. Findings and caveats that apply to the study as a whole: The authors suggested that the approach could potentially be generalized to other disease states and immunological phenotypes. The earlier analysis of approximately 540 of the donors excluded approximately 17 rarely observed V segments, including chromosome 9 orphons, because counts were too low. In vitro tests confirmed that a few of the cytomegalovirus-associated TCR beta chains recognize cytomegalovirus antigens. For the cohort, immune exposure information was limited to CMV serostatus. A later analysis found that TCR association rates varied across HLA loci, with DRB1 alleles showing the most associated TCRs and HLA-C alleles the fewest. According to a later analysis, parvovirus B19, influenza, CMV and Epstein-Barr virus appeared linked to several top co-occurrence clusters. A cluster of highly shared sequence variants was judged likely to be a technical artifact of the sequencing pipeline. Linkage disequilibrium might explain the correlated functional status among segregating V segments, but an unknown experimental factor could not be ruled out. A further reported finding was that TCR beta sequences accurately predicted the HLA-A and HLA-B alleles for most subjects in the first cohort. In a later analysis, around 17,000 TCR beta sequences were associated with specific HLA alleles at a false discovery rate of 0.05. A later genetic analysis reported fewer N-insertions in productive TCRs among donors in an Asian-associated ancestry cluster than the 666-donor mean. Because HLA typing was unavailable for some donors at each locus, only the typed subset was used in association tests. In both the original and validation cohorts, the classifier was reported to diagnose cytomegalovirus status with high specificity and sensitivity. An earlier analysis of 587 of the donors showed that most TCR beta V segments appeared in productive rearrangements either about 87% or about 30% of the time, which broadly matched IMGT annotations. The study gave a list of under 200 TCR beta chains associated with cytomegalovirus. The presence/absence analyses assumed that sequencing depth was roughly uniform across donors, and that assumption may not be true. Only TCR beta chains were sequenced in this cohort, and the absence of alpha or paired-chain data limited detectable features. V-gene and J-gene trimming of TCR beta chains was associated with a missense DCLRE1C variant in a later genetic analysis, and the association was replicated in an independent cohort. Some IMGT-functional V segments, including TRBV6-2 and TRBV6-3, could not be distinguished by the 87-base-pair reads and were therefore excluded. Most TCR sequences were seen in very few donors, while some public TCRs were found in many individuals. A later analysis found that most CMV-associated TCR beta chains appeared HLA-restricted, with HLA associations seemingly driven largely by CMV exposure. Compared with equally common non-associated chains, HLA-associated TCR beta chains in a later analysis were more clonally expanded and had lower generation probabilities. Strong co-occurrence of HLA alleles, especially DR and DQ, made assigning TCR associations to individual alleles difficult.

Library prep was done by the immunoSEQ multiplex PCR assay. A mixture of 60 forward primers for TCR Vbeta segments and 13 reverse primers for TCR Jbeta segments was used in the multiplex PCR. The CDR3 region of rearranged TCR beta genes was amplified from genomic DNA by a multiplex PCR assay. On the Illumina HiSeq System, the amplified TCR beta libraries were sequenced as 87-base-pair reads. The paper's data handling went like this. Across the roughly 640 repertoires, a later analysis counted about 81 million unique TCR beta chains, about 10 million of which were shared by at least two donors. Raw reads were error-corrected and collapsed into unique sequences by a nearest-neighbor algorithm in which closely related sequences were merged to remove PCR and sequencing errors. V, D and J gene segments were assigned by aligning CDR3 sequences to IMGT reference sequences. For a sequence to be retained, a match of at least six nucleotides was required to both a V gene segment and a J gene segment. Rearrangements were classified as productive when the CDR3 lacked stop codons and remained in frame with V and J, and all other rearrangements were classified as non-productive. CDR3 was defined according to IMGT convention as the region running from the second conserved V-encoded cysteine to the conserved J-encoded phenylalanine. In an earlier analysis of around 540 of the donors, sequences lacking an unambiguous match to a single V gene segment were excluded. An earlier analysis of several hundred of the donors classified V segments as functional when productive rearrangements were above 56.7% and as segregating when the standard deviation between donors was above 5%. A statistical classification framework was built for diagnosing cytomegalovirus status from the catalog of TCR beta chain sequences. A later analysis assigned V and J genes by comparing TCR nucleotide sequences with IMGT/GENE-DB human TR gene sequences. The TCRdist pipeline was used in a later analysis to assign CDR3 sequences and most-parsimonious VDJ recombination scenarios. In a later analysis, each TCR beta chain was defined by its CDR3 amino acid sequence together with its V-gene family, and reads without a unique V-gene family were excluded. A later analysis removed 592 highly shared, low-generation-probability nucleotide sequences to deal with suspected cross-contamination and a sequencing artifact. A later analysis calculated a clonal expansion index for each public chain from normalized within-repertoire ranks of inferred template counts. A later analysis computed generation probabilities with a VDJ recombination model fitted to out-of-frame rearrangements, and checked the results against IGoR. In a later analysis, hypergeometric tests were used to score TCR-TCR, TCR-HLA and TCR-CMV co-occurrence, with a repertoire-size bias correction applied to TCR pairs. In a later analysis, false discovery rates were estimated by permuting HLA or CMV assignments 20 times. In a later analysis, co-occurring TCRs were grouped with DBSCAN, and TCRdist sequence similarity was added when clustering was performed within HLA-allele-positive subsets. Repertoires with fewer than 30,000 or more than 120,000 public chains, plus five repertoires with anomalous nucleotide sharing, were excluded from co-occurrence clustering. The table comes from immuneACCESS by way of TCRdb, which keeps in-frame sequences with V and J called. Part of the clones is missing from these tables; in studies checked, under half for an unresolved V gene and the rest for unknown reasons. That table supplies the V and J calls and clone size; D and trimming were determined from the DNA. In this sample the table shows more than 50,000 clones, 70% of which occur a single time. Approximately 20% of the sample goes to the ten largest clones.

This clone was seen a handful of times. No antigen is known for it. No qualities accompany the bases; no much larger clone lies one base away. The receptor chain draws on TRBV9 and TRBJ2-3; the D gene is unclear. The sequence was obtained from a woman aged 55-69 years in good health and CMV-seropositive. Material for sequencing was PBMCs. The nucleotide sequence reads TGTGCCAGCAGCGTATCGTGGTACAGTAGCACAGATACGCAGTATTTT. Translation gives CASSVSWYSSTDTQYF.